The 4 T cell receptor beta chains below all came from one sample that was sequenced in a study of CD8 T cells in ankylosing spondylitis. TCRdb recomputed calls from the 5' RACE reads with MiXCR, one row per CDR3 protein. Among fewer than 180,000 distinct CDR3 sequences listed, roughly 44% were seen once. Input material: synovial fluid, either unsorted or a sorted T cell fraction (not recorded which). Source of these receptors: a male donor with ankylosing spondylitis.

This chain links TRBV28 with TRBJ2-1, with TRBD1 matching over 7 bases. V was pared by 6 bases and J by 6 bases, with 5 bases of the junction left unmatched. The CDR3 spans 13 residues. Per the germline V gene, CDR1 is MDHEN and CDR2 is SYDVKM. CDR3 sequence reads: CASSRAGGNEQFF. CDR3 DNA: TGTGCCAGCAGCCGCGCAGGGGGCAATGAGCAGTTCTTC.

V and J are TRBV4-3 and TRBJ1-4, with TRBD1 as a possible D gene (6 bases). CDR3 length: 16 residues. In germline, CDR1 is LGHNA, CDR2 YSLEER. V dropped 5 bases and J dropped 2 bases, with 15 bases sitting between them. CDR3 bases: TGCGCCAGCAGCACCCGATGGGGGCAGACTAATGAAAAACTGTTTTTT. Its translation is CASSTRWGQTNEKLFF.

The table lists this clonotype with a few counts. V gene TRBV6-4 combines with J gene TRBJ2-2; tentative D call: TRBD2 (6 bases). Germline lookup yields CDR1 MRHNA and CDR2 SNTAGT. The ends were cut back, 3 bases at V and 5 bases at J, with 13 bases in the middle. The CDR3 spans 15 residues. CDR3 region: CASSEGQEGTGELFF. In nucleotides, the CDR3 is TGTGCCAGCAGTGAGGGCCAGGAGGGAACCGGGGAGCTGTTTTTT.

There are a few counts of this clonotype. The CDR3 here is CASATVGHPYEQYF. The DNA for the CDR3 is TGTGCCAGCGCCACAGTGGGACACCCCTACGAGCAGTACTTC. The chain couples TRBV28 to TRBJ2-7; maybe TRBD1 (6 bases). This CDR3 is built from 14 residues. Between the trimmed V and J ends, which lost 8 bases and 2 bases, there was a span of 16 bases. Germline CDR1 and CDR2: MDHEN and SYDVKM. Using reference TRBV28 and TRBJ2-7 for the parts outside the CDR3, the full variable domain is DVKVTQSSRYLVKRTGEKVFLECVQDMDHENMFWYRQDPGLGLRLIYFSYDVKMKEKGDIPEGYSVSREKKERFSLILESASTNQTSMYLCASATVGHPYEQYFGPGTRLTVT.